This TCR beta chain was sequenced for a study of shared clonotypes between healthy human individuals. The repertoire was sequenced with immunoSEQ multiplex PCR; TCRdb's copy has only in-frame clones and lacks some. Of some 800,000 clones listed, approximately 92% were seen once; the top ten hold less than 25%. It was CD45RO-negative cells, positively selected for CCR7, that made up naive CD8 cells, with terminally differentiated effector memory CD45RA+ cells excluded. A note on this clone: Its antigen remains unidentified.

Study-wide results and limits: Unshared clonotypes carried lower generation probabilities than those common to all four donors.

From germline, CDR1 is SGHVS and CDR2 FQNEAQ. This CDR3 region has 17 residues. Trimming took 1 base from V and 6 from J; bases not matched to a gene: 12. The sample taken for sequencing was naive CD8+ T cells sorted from blood. The origin of this receptor is a man in his thirties or forties in good health. The chain has TRBV7-8 and TRBJ2-1; 7 nucleotides align to TRBD1. The chain's CDR3 is CASSLEVRQGRSNEQFF. The DNA for the CDR3 is TGTGCCAGCAGCTTAGAAGTTAGACAGGGTCGTTCCAATGAGCAGTTCTTC.